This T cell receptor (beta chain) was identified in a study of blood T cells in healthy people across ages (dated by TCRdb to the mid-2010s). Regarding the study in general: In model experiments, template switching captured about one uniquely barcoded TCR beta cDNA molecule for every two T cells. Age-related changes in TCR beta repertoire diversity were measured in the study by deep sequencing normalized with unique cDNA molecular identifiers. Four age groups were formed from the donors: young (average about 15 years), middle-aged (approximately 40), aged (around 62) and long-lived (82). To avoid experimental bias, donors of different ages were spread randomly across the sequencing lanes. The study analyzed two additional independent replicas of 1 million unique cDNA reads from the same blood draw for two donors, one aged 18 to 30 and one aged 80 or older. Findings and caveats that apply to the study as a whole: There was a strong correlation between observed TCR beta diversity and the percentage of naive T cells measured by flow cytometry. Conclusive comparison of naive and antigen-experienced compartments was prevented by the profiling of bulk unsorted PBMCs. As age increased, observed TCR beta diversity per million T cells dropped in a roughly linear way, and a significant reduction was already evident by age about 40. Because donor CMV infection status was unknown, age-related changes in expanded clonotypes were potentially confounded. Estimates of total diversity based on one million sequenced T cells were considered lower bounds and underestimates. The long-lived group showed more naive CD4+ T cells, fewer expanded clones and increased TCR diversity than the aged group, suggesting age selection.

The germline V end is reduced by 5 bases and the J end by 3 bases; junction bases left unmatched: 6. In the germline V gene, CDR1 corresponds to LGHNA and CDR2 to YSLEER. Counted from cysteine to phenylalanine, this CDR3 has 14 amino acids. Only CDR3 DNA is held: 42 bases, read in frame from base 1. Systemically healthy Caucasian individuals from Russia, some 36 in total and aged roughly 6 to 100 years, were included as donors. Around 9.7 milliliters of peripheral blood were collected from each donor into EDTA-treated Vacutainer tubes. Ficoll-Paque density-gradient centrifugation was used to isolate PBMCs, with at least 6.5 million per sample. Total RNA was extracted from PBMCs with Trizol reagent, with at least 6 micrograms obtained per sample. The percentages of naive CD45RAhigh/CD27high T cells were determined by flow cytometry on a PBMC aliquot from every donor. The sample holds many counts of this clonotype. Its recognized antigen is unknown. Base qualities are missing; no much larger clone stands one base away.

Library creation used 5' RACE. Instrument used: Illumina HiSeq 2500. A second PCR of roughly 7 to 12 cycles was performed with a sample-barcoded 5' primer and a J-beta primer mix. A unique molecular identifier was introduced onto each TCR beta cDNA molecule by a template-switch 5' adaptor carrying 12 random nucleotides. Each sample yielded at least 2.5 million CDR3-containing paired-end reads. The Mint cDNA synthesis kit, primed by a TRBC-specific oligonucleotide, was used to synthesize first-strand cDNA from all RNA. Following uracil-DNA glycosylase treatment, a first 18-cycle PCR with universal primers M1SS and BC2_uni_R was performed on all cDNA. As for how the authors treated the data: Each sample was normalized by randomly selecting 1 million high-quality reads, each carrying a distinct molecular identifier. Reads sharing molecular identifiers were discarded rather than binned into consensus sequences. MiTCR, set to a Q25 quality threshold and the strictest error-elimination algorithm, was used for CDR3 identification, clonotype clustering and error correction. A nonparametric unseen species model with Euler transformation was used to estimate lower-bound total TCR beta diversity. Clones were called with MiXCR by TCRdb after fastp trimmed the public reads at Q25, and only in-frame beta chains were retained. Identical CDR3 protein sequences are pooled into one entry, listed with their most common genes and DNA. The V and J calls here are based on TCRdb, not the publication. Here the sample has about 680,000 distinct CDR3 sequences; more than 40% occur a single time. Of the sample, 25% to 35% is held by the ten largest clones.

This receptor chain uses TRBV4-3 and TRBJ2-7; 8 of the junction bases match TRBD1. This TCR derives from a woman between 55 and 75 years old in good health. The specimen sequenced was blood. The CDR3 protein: CASSIRTGSYEQYF. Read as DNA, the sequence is TGCGCCAGCAGCATTAGGACAGGGAGCTACGAGCAGTACTTC.